This T cell receptor beta chain was sequenced in a study of cytomegalovirus exposure and HLA in healthy donors. Findings and limits, study-wide: Being indistinguishable, some V segments were excluded, TRBV6-2 and TRBV6-3 among them. Researchers reportedly found TCR beta sequences accurately predicted most subjects' HLA-A and HLA-B alleles.

Of note for this clone: Its specificity is unknown.

The PCR had 60 Vbeta and 13 Jbeta primers. Here immunoSEQ multiplex PCR was the method, and the copy in TCRdb shows in-frame clones only, minus some. This sample has some 77,000 clones; 60% to 80% occur once, and the top ten carry about 20%. The CDR3 covers 12 residues. Germline V gives CDR1 GTSNPN, CDR2 SVGIG (reference sequence). V lost 5 bases, J lost 9 bases, and 8 bases stayed unmatched. This receptor was identified in a woman in her thirties or forties in good health and CMV-seropositive. The sequenced sample was PBMCs. The chain has TRBV30 and TRBJ2-3; 7 bases are shared with TRBD2. The CDR3 DNA sequence: TGTGCCTGGTCCAGCGGGGCCGAGACGCAGTATTTT. It encodes CAWSSGAETQYF. The entire variable domain, with the rest obtained from reference TRBV30 and TRBJ2-3, is as follows: SQTIHQWPATLVQPVGSPLSLECTVEGTSNPNLYWYRQAAGRGLQLLFYSVGIGQISSEVPQNLSASRPQDRQFILSSKKLLLSDSGFYLCAWSSGAETQYFGPGTRLTVL.